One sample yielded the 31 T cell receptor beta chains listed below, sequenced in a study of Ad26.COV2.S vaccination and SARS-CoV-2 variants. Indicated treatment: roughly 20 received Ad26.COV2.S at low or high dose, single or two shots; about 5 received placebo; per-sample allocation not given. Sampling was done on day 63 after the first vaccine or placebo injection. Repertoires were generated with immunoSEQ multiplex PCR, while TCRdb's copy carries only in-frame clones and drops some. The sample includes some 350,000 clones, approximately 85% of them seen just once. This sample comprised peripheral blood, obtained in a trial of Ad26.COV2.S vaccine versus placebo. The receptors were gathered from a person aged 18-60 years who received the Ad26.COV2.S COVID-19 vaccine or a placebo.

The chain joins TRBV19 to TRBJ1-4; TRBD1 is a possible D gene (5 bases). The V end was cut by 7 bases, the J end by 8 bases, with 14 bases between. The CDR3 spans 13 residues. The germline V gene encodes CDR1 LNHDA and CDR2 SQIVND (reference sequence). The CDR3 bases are TGTGCCAGTAATGGCAGGGTACGCGAAAAACTGTTTTTT. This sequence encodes CASNGRVREKLFF.

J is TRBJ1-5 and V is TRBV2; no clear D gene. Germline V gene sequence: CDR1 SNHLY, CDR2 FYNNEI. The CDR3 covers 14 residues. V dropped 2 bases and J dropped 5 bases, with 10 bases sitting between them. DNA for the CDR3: TGTGCCAGCAGTGAACCCACAACCTATCAGCCCCAGCATTTT. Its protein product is CASSEPTTYQPQHF.

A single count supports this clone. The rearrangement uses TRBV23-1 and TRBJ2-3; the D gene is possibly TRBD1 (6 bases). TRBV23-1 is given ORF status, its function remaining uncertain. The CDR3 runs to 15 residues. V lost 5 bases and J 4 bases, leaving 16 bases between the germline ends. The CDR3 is CASSGRQEVADTQYF. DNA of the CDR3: TGCGCCAGCAGTGGGAGACAGGAGGTCGCAGATACGCAGTATTTT.

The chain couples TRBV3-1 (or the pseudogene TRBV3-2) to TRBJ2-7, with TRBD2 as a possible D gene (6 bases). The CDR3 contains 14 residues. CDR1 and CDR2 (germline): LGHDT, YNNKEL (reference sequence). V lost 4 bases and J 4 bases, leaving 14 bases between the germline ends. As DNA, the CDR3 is TGTGCCAGCAGCCTCAGACTAGATATATACGAGCAGTACTTC. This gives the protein CASSLRLDIYEQYF.

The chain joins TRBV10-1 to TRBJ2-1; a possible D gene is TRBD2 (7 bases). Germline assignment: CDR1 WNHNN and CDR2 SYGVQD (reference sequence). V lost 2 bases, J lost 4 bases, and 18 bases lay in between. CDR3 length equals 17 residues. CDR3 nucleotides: TGCGCCAGCAGTGAGAGAGGATTGCGGGGGCGGTACAATGAGCAGTTCTTC. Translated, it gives CASSERGLRGRYNEQFF.

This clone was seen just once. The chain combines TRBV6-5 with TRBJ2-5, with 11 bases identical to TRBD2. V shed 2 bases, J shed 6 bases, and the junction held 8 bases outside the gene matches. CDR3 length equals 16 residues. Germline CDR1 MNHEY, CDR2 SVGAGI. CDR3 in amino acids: CASSYELAGGLKTQYF. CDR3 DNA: TGTGCCAGCAGTTACGAATTAGCGGGGGGGCTGAAGACCCAGTACTTC.

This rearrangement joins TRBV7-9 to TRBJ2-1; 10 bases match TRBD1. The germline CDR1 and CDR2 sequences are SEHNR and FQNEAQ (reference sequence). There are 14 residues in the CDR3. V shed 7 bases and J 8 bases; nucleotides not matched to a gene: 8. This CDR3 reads CASTRQGAIDEQFF. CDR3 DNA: TGTGCCAGCACCCGACAGGGGGCTATCGATGAGCAGTTCTTC.

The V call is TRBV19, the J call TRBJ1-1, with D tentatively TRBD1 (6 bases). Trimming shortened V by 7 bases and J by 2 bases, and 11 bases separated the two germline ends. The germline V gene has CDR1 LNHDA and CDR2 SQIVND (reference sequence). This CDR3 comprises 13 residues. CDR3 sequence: CASTLDRNTEAFF. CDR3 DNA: TGTGCCAGTACCCTGGACAGAAACACTGAAGCTTTCTTT.

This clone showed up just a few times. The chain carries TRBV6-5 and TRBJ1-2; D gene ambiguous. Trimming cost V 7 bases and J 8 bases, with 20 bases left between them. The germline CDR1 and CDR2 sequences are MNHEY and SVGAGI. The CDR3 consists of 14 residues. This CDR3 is CASIPLGEGRGYTF. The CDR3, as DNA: TGTGCCAGCATTCCTCTGGGAGAGGGCAGGGGCTACACCTTC.

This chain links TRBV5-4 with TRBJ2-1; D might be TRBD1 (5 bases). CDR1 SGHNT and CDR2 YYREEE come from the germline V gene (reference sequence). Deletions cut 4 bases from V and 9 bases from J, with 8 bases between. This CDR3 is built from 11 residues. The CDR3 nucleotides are TGTGCCAGCAGCATACAGGCTGAGCAGTTCTTC. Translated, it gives CASSIQAEQFF.

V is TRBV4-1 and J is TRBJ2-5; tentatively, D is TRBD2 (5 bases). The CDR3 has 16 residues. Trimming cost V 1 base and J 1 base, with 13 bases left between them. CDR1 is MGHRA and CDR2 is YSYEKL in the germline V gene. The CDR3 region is CASSQVGGFLQETQYF. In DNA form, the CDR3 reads TGCGCCAGCAGCCAAGTTGGCGGGTTTCTCCAAGAGACCCAGTACTTC.

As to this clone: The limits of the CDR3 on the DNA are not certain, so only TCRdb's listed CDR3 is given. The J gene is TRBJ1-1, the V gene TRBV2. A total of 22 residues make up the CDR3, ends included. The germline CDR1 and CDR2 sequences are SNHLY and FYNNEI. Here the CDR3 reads CASSELALALGTAPSMNTEAFF.

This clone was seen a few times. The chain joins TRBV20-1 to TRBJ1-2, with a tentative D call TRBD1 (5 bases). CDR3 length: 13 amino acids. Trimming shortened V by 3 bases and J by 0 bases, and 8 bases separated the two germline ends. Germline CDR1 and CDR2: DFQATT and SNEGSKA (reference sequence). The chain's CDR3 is CSASDRTNYGYTF. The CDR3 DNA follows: TGCAGTGCTAGTGACAGAACTAACTATGGCTACACCTTC.

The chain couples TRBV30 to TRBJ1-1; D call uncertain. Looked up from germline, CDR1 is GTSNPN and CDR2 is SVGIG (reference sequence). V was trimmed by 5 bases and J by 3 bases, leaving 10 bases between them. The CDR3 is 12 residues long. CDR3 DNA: TGTGCCTGGGGTCCTCGGGACACTGAAGCTTTCTTT. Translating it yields CAWGPRDTEAFF.

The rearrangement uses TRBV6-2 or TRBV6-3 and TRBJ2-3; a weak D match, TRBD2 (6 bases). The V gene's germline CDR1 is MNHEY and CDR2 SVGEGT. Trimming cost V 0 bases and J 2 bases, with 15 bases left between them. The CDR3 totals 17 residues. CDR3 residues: CASSYSRASEFTDTQYF. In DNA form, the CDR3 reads TGTGCCAGCAGTTACTCTAGGGCTAGCGAGTTCACAGATACGCAGTATTTT.

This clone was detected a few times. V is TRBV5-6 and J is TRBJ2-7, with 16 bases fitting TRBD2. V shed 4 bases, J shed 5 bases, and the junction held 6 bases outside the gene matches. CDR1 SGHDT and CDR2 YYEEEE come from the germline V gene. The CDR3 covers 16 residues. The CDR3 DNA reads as TGTGCCAGCAGCAAAGTGGGACTAGCGGGAGGGAACGAGCAGTACTTC. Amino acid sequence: CASSKVGLAGGNEQYF.

The CDR3, as DNA: TGTGCCAGCAGTTACTCCAGGACAGGGGGCACCGGGGAGCTGTTTTTT. Its translation: CASSYSRTGGTGELFF. The chain is built from TRBV6-6 and TRBJ2-2; 10 bases align to TRBD1. The germline CDR1 and CDR2 sequences are MNHNY and SVGAGI (reference sequence). J lost 4 bases, V lost 0 bases, and 2 bases had no gene match. The CDR3 has 16 residues.

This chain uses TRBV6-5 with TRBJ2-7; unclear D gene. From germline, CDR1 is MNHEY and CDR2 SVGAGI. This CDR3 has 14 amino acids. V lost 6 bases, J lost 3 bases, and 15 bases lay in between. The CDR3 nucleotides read TGTGCCAGCAGGACCGGTCCCAACTACTACGAGCAGTACTTC. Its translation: CASRTGPNYYEQYF.

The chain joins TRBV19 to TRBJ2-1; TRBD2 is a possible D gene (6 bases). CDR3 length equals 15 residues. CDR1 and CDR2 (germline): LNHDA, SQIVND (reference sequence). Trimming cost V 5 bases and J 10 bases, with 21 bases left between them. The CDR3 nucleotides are TGTGCCAGTAGTGGGTCAGGGAGGTCCCCACGGGAGCAGTTCTTC. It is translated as CASSGSGRSPREQFF.

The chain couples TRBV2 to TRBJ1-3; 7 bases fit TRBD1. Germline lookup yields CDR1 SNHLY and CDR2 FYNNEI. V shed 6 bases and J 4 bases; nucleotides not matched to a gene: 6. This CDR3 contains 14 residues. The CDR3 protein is CASREQGPGNTIYF. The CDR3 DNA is TGTGCCAGCAGAGAACAGGGGCCAGGAAACACCATATATTTT.

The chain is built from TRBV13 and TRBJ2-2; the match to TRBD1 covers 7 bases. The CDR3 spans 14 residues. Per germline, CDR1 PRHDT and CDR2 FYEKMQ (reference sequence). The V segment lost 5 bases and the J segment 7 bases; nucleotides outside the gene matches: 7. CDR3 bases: TGTGCCAGCAGCCTACAGGGGATGGGCGGGGAGCTGTTTTTT. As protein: CASSLQGMGGELFF.

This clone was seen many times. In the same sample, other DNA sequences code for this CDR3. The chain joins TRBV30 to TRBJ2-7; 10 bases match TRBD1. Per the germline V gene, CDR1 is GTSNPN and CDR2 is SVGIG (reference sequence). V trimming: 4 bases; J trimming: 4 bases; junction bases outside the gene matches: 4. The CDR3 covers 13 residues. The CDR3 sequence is CAWTPGQGYEQYF. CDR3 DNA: TGTGCCTGGACACCGGGACAGGGGTACGAGCAGTACTTC.

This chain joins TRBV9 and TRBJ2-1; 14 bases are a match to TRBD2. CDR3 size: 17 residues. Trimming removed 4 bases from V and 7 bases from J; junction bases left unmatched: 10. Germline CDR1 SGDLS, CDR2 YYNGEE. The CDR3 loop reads CASSPTSGRAVGNEQFF. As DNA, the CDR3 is TGTGCCAGCAGCCCGACTAGCGGGAGGGCCGTGGGTAATGAGCAGTTCTTC. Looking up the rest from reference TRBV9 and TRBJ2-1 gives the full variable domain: DSGVTQTPKHLITATGQRVTLRCSPRSGDLSVYWYQQSLDQGLQFLIQYYNGEERAKGNILERFSAQQFPDLHSELNLSSLELGDSALYFCASSPTSGRAVGNEQFFGPGTRLTVL.

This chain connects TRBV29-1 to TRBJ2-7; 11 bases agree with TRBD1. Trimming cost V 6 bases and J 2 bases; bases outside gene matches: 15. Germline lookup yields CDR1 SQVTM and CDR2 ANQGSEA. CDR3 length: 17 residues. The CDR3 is CSVPQVGRDRGTYEQYF. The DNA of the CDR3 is TGCAGCGTACCCCAAGTCGGTCGGGACAGGGGGACCTACGAGCAGTACTTC.

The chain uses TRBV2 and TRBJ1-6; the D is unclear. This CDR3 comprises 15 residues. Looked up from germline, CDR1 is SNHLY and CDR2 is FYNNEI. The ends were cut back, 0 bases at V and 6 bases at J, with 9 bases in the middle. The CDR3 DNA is TGTGCCAGCAGTGAAGCTTGGGCAGCTAATTCACCCCTCCACTTT. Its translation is CASSEAWAANSPLHF.

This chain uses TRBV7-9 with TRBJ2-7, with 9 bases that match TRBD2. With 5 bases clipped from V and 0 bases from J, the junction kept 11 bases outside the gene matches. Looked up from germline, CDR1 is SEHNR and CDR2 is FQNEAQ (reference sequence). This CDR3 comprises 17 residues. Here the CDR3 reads CASSPRLAGRDSYEQYF. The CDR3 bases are TGTGCCAGCAGCCCCCGCCTAGCGGGGAGAGACTCCTACGAGCAGTACTTC.

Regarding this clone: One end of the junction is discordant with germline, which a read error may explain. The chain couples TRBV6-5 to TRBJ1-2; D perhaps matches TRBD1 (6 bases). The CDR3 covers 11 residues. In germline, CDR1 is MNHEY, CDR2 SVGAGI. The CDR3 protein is CASSPGVGHIF. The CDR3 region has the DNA TGTGCCAGCAGCCCGGGGGTGGGACACATCTTC.

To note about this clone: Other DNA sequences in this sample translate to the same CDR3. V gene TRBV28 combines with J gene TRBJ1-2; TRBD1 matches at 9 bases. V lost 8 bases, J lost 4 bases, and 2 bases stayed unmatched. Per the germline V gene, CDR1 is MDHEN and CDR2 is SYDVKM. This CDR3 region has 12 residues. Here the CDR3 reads CASADRGYGYTF. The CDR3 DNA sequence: TGTGCCAGCGCGGACAGGGGCTATGGCTACACCTTC.

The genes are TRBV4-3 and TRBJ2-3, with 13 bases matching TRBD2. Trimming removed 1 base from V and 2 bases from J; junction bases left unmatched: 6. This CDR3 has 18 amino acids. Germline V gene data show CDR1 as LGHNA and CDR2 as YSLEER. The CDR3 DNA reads TGCGCCAGCAGCCAAGGGACTAGCGGGGGCCATTCCACAGATACGCAGTATTTT. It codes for CASSQGTSGGHSTDTQYF.

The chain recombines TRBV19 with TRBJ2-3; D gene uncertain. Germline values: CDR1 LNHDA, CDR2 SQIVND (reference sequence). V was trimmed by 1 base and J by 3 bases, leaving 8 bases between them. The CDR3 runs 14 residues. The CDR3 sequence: CASSIASITDTQYF. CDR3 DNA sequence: TGTGCCAGTAGTATAGCTAGTATTACAGATACGCAGTATTTT. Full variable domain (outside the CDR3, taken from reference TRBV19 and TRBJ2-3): DGGITQSPKYLFRKEGQNVTLSCEQNLNHDAMYWYRQDPGQGLRLIYYSQIVNDFQKGDIAEGYSVSREKKESFPLTVTSAQKNPTAFYLCASSIASITDTQYFGPGTRLTVL.

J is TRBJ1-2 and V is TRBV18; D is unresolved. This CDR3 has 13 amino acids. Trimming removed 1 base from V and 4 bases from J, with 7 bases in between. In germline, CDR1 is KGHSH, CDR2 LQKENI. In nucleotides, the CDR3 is TGTGCCAGCTCACCACAGGACCGCTATGGCTACACCTTC. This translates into CASSPQDRYGYTF.